The 5 T cell receptor beta chains below were found in one sample sequenced in a study of blood T cell repertoires in COVID-19. This table comes from immunoSEQ multiplex PCR, and its TCRdb copy is limited to in-frame clones, with some not included. The profile shows more than 100,000 clones, approximately 90% of them singletons. The sample consisted of peripheral blood. Receptors originate from a man aged 50-59 years with active or convalescent COVID-19.

The chain has TRBV2 and TRBJ1-1, with D uncertain. Germline CDR1 reads SNHLY; CDR2 reads FYNNEI. V dropped 8 bases and J dropped 6 bases, with 16 bases sitting between them. CDR3 length equals 13 residues. CDR3 nucleotide sequence: TGTGCCAGCCAGCGCTCATCATTCCCTGAAGCTTTCTTT. It codes for CASQRSSFPEAFF.

This chain joins TRBV19 and TRBJ1-2; D not certain. The CDR3 is made up of 13 amino acids. CDR1 and CDR2 from the germline V gene are LNHDA and SQIVND (reference sequence). V lost 4 bases, J lost 3 bases, and 9 bases lay in between. For the CDR3, the DNA is TGTGCCAGTAGTACGACAAACCACTATGGCTACACCTTC. Its translation is CASSTTNHYGYTF.

The J gene is TRBJ1-5, the V gene TRBV7-8; maybe TRBD1 (6 bases). V was clipped by 5 bases and J by 0 bases, with 11 bases between them. Germline lookup yields CDR1 SGHVS and CDR2 FQNEAQ. The CDR3 spans 15 residues. The CDR3 spells CASSPGAYSNQPQHF. As DNA, the CDR3 is TGTGCCAGCAGCCCAGGGGCCTATAGCAATCAGCCCCAGCATTTT.

The V and J genes are TRBV3-1 (or the pseudogene TRBV3-2) and TRBJ1-5, with 8 positions matching TRBD1. The J segment lost 9 bases and the V segment lost 0 bases, leaving 7 bases of the junction unmatched. Germline V gene data show CDR1 as LGHDT and CDR2 as YNNKEL (reference sequence). CDR3 length equals 15 residues. CDR3 loop: CASSQDGTGRRPQHF. CDR3 coding DNA: TGTGCCAGCAGCCAAGACGGGACAGGCCGGAGGCCCCAGCATTTT.

The V gene is TRBV9, the J gene TRBJ2-1; weak D call: TRBD2 (5 bases). There are 17 residues in the CDR3. The germline V and J ends were trimmed by 6 bases and 7 bases, with 26 bases remaining between them. Per the germline V gene, CDR1 is SGDLS and CDR2 is YYNGEE. CDR3 sequence reads: CASTKLPREPLHNEQFF. CDR3 nucleotide sequence: TGTGCCAGCACGAAGTTACCTAGGGAGCCTCTACATAATGAGCAGTTCTTC.